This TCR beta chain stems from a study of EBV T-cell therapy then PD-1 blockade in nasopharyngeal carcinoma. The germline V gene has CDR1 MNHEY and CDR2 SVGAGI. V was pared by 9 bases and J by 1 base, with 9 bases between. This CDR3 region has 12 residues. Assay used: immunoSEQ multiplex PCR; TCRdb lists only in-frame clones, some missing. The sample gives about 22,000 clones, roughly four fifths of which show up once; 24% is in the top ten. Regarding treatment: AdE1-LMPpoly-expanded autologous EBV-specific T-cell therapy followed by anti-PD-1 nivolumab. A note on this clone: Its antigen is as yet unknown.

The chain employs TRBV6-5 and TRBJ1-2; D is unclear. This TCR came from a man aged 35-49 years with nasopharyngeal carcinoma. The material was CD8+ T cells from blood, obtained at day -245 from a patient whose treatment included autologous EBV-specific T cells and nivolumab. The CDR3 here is CASSGLNYGYTF. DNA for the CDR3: TGTGCCAGTTCAGGACTTAACTATGGCTACACCTTC.